The 12 T cell receptor beta chains reported below all come from one sample, sequenced in a study of T-cell reconstitution after alpha-beta-depleted transplantation in children. Unique molecular identifiers were incorporated when the TCRbeta library was constructed. TCRdb re-analysed the PCR reads in MiXCR, keeping a single row per CDR3 protein. This table holds a few hundred thousand distinct CDR3 sequences, 9.9% found once. Specimen: PBMCs from the stem cell graft donor, collected from the stem cell graft. These TCRs come from a human donor who donated a stem cell graft to a child with SCID.

This clonotype has a handful of counts. The chain joins TRBV2 to TRBJ1-1; D is uncertain. V gave up 2 bases and J gave up 4 bases, with 5 bases separating them. The CDR3 consists of 12 residues. Germline CDR1 and CDR2: SNHLY and FYNNEI. This CDR3 is CASSELSTEAFF. CDR3 coding DNA: TGTGCCAGCAGTGAACTTAGCACTGAAGCTTTCTTT.

The CDR3 DNA is TGTGCCAGCACCAAAGGGGTCTGGGAGCTGCAGAGCTCCTACGAGCAGTACTTC. Its translation is CASTKGVWELQSSYEQYF. V and J are TRBV21-1 and TRBJ2-7; TRBD2, as called in the table, went unchecked against the DNA. TRBV21-1 is a pseudogene locus. The CDR3 is 18 amino acids.

In its sample, this clonotype was seen many times. V is TRBV20-1 and J is TRBJ2-2; tentatively, D is TRBD2 (6 bases). Trimming left V 6 bases short and J 3 bases short, with 14 bases between. There are 14 residues in the CDR3. Germline CDR1 DFQATT, CDR2 SNEGSKA (reference sequence). CDR3 in DNA: TGCAGTGCCAGACGGGGGTCGGACACCGGGGAGCTGTTTTTT. This codes for CSARRGSDTGELFF.

This clonotype was counted between two and nine times. The chain employs TRBV7-8 and TRBJ2-3; D perhaps matches TRBD2 (5 bases). The length of the CDR3 is 13 residues. Germline CDR1 reads SGHVS; CDR2 reads FQNEAQ. Trimming removed 5 bases from V and 5 bases from J, with 11 bases in between. This chain's CDR3 is CASSPTGGDTQYF. CDR3 bases: TGTGCCAGCAGCCCTACTGGAGGAGATACGCAGTATTTT.

The V and J genes are TRBV5-1 and TRBJ2-6, with D hard to call. The V end was cut by 3 bases, the J end by 0 bases, with 7 bases between. Germline-derived CDR1 and CDR2 are SGHRS and YFSETQ. This CDR3 is 15 amino acids long. Written as DNA, the CDR3 is TGCGCCAGCAGCTCACAAGCCTCTGGGGCCAACGTCCTGACTTTC. It specifies CASSSQASGANVLTF.

This clonotype has a handful of counts. The chain has TRBV29-1 and TRBJ2-3; D is uncertain. Germline CDR1 is SQVTM and CDR2 is ANQGSEA. The V end lost 7 bases, the J end lost 0 bases, and 11 bases lay between the germline ends. The CDR3 runs 13 residues. DNA of the CDR3: TGCAGCGGGGTGGCGGTTAGCACAGATACGCAGTATTTT. This translates into CSGVAVSTDTQYF.

This clonotype showed up just once. The chain employs TRBV10-3 and TRBJ2-7, with 11 bases fitting TRBD2. V lost 6 bases and J lost 6; bases outside the gene matches: 19. Germline-derived CDR1 and CDR2 are ENHRY and SYGVKD. This CDR3 has 18 amino acids. In nucleotides, the CDR3 is TGTGCCATCAGCGGGGGGACTAGCGGTCAATCAATCGGGTCCGAGCAGTACTTC. Amino acid sequence: CAISGGTSGQSIGSEQYF.

Only a few counts were recorded for this clonotype. The chain recombines TRBV19 with TRBJ2-1; unclear D gene. Trimming shortened V by 5 bases and J by 0 bases, and 8 bases separated the two germline ends. From germline, CDR1 is LNHDA and CDR2 SQIVND (reference sequence). There are 14 residues in the CDR3. The CDR3 sequence: CASSSWSSYNEQFF. CDR3 sequence (DNA): TGTGCCAGTAGTTCGTGGAGCTCCTACAATGAGCAGTTCTTC.

This chain joins TRBV20-1 and TRBJ2-1; TRBD2 is a possible D gene (6 bases). Germline assignment: CDR1 DFQATT and CDR2 SNEGSKA (reference sequence). Trimming left V 6 bases short and J 2 bases short, with 11 bases between. The CDR3 runs to 13 residues. The CDR3 reads CSAISGPYNEQFF. CDR3 sequence (DNA): TGCAGTGCAATTAGCGGTCCCTACAATGAGCAGTTCTTC.

This clonotype came up a few times. The rearrangement links TRBV2 to TRBJ1-5; tentative D call: TRBD1 (6 bases). Germline values: CDR1 SNHLY, CDR2 FYNNEI. Trimming removed 6 bases at V and 6 bases at J, with 15 bases between. The CDR3 extends over 14 amino acids. The CDR3 DNA reads as TGTGCCAGCAGCGATCTAGGGGGGCGTCAGCCCCAGCATTTT. Translating it yields CASSDLGGRQPQHF.

This clonotype was counted a few times. The V and J genes are TRBV24-1 and TRBJ2-3, with D unclear. CDR3 length equals 13 residues. The V and J ends lost 5 bases and 2 bases respectively, with 7 bases between them. Germline CDR1 reads KGHDR; CDR2 reads SFDVKD. The CDR3 DNA reads as TGTGCCACCAGTGCCGGTTTCACAGATACGCAGTATTTT. Its translation is CATSAGFTDTQYF.

This clonotype has just one count. This may come from a read error, since a much larger clone is one base off. The chain links TRBV20-1 to TRBJ2-1; D may be TRBD1 or TRBD2 (5 bases each). The CDR3 spans 19 residues. Germline V gene data show CDR1 as DFQATT and CDR2 as SNEGSKA (reference sequence). Here the CDR3 reads CCARDTEKTGTVSYNEQFF. In DNA form, the CDR3 reads TGCTGTGCTAGAGATACAGAAAAAACCGGGACGGTTTCCTACAATGAGCAGTTCTTC.